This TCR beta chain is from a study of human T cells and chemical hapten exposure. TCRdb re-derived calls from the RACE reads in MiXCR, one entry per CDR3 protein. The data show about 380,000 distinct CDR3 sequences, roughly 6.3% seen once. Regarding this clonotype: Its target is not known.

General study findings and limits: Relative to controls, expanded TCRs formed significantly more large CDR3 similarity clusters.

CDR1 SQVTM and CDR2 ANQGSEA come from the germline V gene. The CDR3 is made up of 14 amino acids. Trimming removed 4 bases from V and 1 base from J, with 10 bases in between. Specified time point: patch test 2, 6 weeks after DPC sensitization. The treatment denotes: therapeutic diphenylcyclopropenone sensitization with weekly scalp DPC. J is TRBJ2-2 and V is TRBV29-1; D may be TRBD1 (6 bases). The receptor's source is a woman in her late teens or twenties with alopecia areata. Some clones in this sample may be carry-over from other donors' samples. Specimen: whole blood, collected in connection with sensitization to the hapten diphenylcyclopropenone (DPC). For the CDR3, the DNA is TGCAGCGTTGGGCGGACAGAGAACACCGGGGAGCTGTTTTTT. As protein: CSVGRTENTGELFF.